The clone carrying this T cell receptor (beta chain) was picked up a small number of times. Its antigen is not known. This sample was included in a study of blood T cells in healthy people across ages. Across the study: Capturing about one barcoded beta molecule per two T cells was achieved by template switching.

Findings of the study overall: More naive CD4+ cells and higher diversity were found in long-lived than in aged donors.

Germline CDR1 is SGHTA and CDR2 is FQGNSA. Between the trimmed V and J ends, which lost 2 bases and 5 bases, there was a span of 15 bases. This CDR3 is built from 15 residues. Alongside a J-beta primer mix, a sample-barcoded 5' primer served in a second PCR lasting 7 to 11 cycles. TCRdb re-called the 5' RACE reads through MiXCR, storing one row per CDR3 protein. The data show 900,000 to 950,000 distinct CDR3 sequences, 25% to 35% seen once. Each sample had at least 7 million PBMCs isolated. The sample was also reused in another study, on T cells of mothers and their children.

Sequenced material: blood. The chain uses TRBV7-2 and TRBJ2-5; D gene unclear. The receptor's source is a woman between 35 and 50 years old in good health. CDR3 in amino acids: CASSLFGTLGETQYF. CDR3 sequence (DNA): TGTGCCAGCAGCTTATTCGGCACCCTTGGGGAGACCCAGTACTTC.